Listed below are T cell receptor beta chains from one sample, sequenced in a study of radiotherapy plus CTLA-4 blockade in lung cancer. Sequenced by immunoSEQ multiplex PCR; TCRdb stores in-frame clones only, minus some. Counted here are 60,000 to 70,000 clones, approximately 82% occurring once; the ten biggest clones make up less than 5%. The sample consisted of peripheral blood, taken from a patient treated with radiotherapy plus ipilimumab. The receptors originated from a human donor with non-small cell lung cancer who had a partial response to radiotherapy plus ipilimumab. CDR3s leave out the opening cysteine and the closing phenylalanine or tryptophan.

>TRBV5-1|TRBJ2-1
ASSFGQGYNEQF
>TRBV5-1|TRBJ2-2
ASSGGGTGELF
>TRBV29-1|TRBJ2-2
SVRKVGQGAGELF
>TRBV2|TRBJ1-5
ASSRVDQPQH
>TRBV11-3|TRBJ2-1
ASSLTSSSYNEQF
>TRBV28|-
ASSLGGAGVEDEQY
>TRBV6-9|TRBJ2-7
ASSQGQTSYEQY
>TRBV18|TRBJ1-3
ASSPGSGNTIY
>TRBV19|TRBJ1-2
ASGYRQGVYGYT
>TRBV28|TRBJ2-4
ASTPVGTDYIAKNIQY
>TRBV5-8|TRBJ2-1
ASRRSSYNGQF
>TRBV28|TRBJ2-5
ASSQAREETQY
>TRBV4-1|TRBJ2-7
ASSQGPGESYEQY
>TRBV6-5|TRBJ2-7
ASSPRGGRAPEQY
>TRBV19|TRBJ2-1
ASSTLAGARSYNEQF
>TRBV5-1|TRBJ2-3
ASSTPGRADTQY
>TRBV7-8|TRBJ2-5
ASSLQGTGMETQY
>TRBV5-1|TRBJ2-7
ASSLVADLSYEQY
>TRBV6-4|TRBJ1-2
ASRPAGNYGYT
>TRBV7-2|TRBJ2-5
ASSLGGEETQY
>TRBV28|TRBJ2-4
ASSSDRGARGNIQY
>TRBV19|TRBJ2-1
ASSVLAGGFNEQF
>TRBV4-2|TRBJ1-1
ASSQGLSEAF
>TRBV5-4|TRBJ2-5
ASSETGGRLYETQY
>TRBV4-2|TRBJ2-7
ASSQSFGLARRNYEQY
>TRBV4-2|TRBJ2-7
ASSQEMGRSYEQY